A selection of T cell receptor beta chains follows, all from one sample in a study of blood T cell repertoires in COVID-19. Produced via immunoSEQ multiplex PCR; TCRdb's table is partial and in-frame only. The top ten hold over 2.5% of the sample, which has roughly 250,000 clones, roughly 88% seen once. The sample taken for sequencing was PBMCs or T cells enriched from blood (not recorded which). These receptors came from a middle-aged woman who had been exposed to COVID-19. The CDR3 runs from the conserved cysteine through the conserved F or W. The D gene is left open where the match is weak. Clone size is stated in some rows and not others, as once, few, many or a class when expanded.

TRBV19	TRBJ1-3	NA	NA	TGTGCCAGTAACGACTTCTCTGGAAACACCATATATTTT	CASNDFSGNTIYF
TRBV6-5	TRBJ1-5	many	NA	TGTGCCATTGGGGACACTTATAGCAATCAGCCCCAGCATTTT	CAIGDTYSNQPQHF
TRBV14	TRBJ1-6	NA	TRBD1	TGTGCCAGCGGTTTAGGGACAGCGCATTCACCCCTCCACTTT	CASGLGTAHSPLHF
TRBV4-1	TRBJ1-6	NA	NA	TGCGCCAGCAGCCAAGAGTCCCCAGGGGTGCTTCGGAATTCACCCCTCCACTTT	CASSQESPGVLRNSPLHF
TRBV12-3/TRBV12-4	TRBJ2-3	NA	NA	TGTGCCACCGCCGGGGGCACAGATACGCAGTATTTT	CATAGGTDTQYF
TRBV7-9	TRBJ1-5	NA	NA	TGTGCCAGCAGCCCGGGAGGGTTCGTCAATCAGCCCCAGCATTTT	CASSPGGFVNQPQHF
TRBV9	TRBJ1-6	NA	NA	TGTGCCAGCAGCGTCTCCCCGGGAGCCGGTTCCACCCTCCACTTT	CASSVSPGAGSTLHF
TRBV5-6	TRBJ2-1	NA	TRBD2	TGTGCCAGCAGCTTGGTAGTAGCGGGCTACAATGAGCAGTTCTTC	CASSLVVAGYNEQFF
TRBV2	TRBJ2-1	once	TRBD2	TGTGCCAGCAGTGAGGGAGGCGGGGGGACGATAAATGAGCAGTTCTTC	CASSEGGGGTINEQFF
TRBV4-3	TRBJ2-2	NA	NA	TGCGCCAGCAGCCCTGGACAGGACCACGGGGGGCTGTTTTTT	CASSPGQDHGGLFF
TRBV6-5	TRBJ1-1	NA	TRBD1	TGTGCCAGCTCCGGAAGGACAGGGGTTTCAAAAGCTTTCTTT	CASSGRTGVSKAFF
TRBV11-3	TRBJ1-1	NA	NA	TGTGCCAGCAGCTTAGATCTGGGAGGGCAGGCTTTCTTT	CASSLDLGGQAFF
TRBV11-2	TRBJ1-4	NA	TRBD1	TGTGCCAGCAGCCGGACAGGGGATGAAAAACTGTTTTTT	CASSRTGDEKLFF
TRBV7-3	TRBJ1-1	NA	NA	TGTGCCAGCAGCTCCTACCGCGGGGGGCCCACTGAAGCTTTCTTT	CASSSYRGGPTEAFF
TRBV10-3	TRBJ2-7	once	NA	TGTGCCATCAGTGACAGAAACTACGAGCAGTACTTC	CAISDRNYEQYF
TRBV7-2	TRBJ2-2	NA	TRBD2	TGTGCCAGTTTAGCGGGTCCGAACACCGGGGAGCTGTTTTTT	CASLAGPNTGELFF
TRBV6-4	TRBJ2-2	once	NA	TGTGCCAGCAGCCCCTTGGCAGGGAACACCGGGGAGCTGTTTTTT	CASSPLAGNTGELFF
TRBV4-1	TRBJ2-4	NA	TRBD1	TGCGCCAGCAGCCAAGAAGGGACAGGGGACATTCAGTACTTC	CASSQEGTGDIQYF
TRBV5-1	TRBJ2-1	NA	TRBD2	TGTGCCAGCAGCTTGGGGACTAACAATGAGCAGTTCTTC	CASSLGTNNEQFF
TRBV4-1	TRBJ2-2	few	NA	TGCGCCAGCAGCTCAGAGCGGAGGGAGCTGTTTTTT	CASSSERRELFF
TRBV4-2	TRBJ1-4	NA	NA	TGTGCCAGCAGCCAGGCTCCAGATACACGGGTTCCGAATGAAAAACTGTTTTTT	CASSQAPDTRVPNEKLFF
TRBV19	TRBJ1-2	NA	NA	TGTGCCAGTAGTCCCCGAACAGGGAATAACTATGGCTACACCTTC	CASSPRTGNNYGYTF
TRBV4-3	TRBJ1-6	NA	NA	TGCGCCAGCAGCCAAGAAGGGCAGGGGAATTCACCCCTCCACTTT	CASSQEGQGNSPLHF
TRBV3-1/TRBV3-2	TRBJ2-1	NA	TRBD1	TGTGCCAGCAGCCTACAGGGGAGCGGCTACAATGAGCAGTTCTTC	CASSLQGSGYNEQFF
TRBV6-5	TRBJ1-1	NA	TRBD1	TGTGCCAGCAGAACGGACAGGGCGAACACTGAAGCTTTCTTT	CASRTDRANTEAFF
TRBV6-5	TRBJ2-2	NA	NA	TGTGCCAGCAGACACCGAGTTCAGGGGACCGGGGAGCTGTTTTTT	CASRHRVQGTGELFF
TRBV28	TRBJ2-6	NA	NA	TGTGCCAGCAGTTTAGATAGACACTCTGGGGCCAACGTCCTGACTTTC	CASSLDRHSGANVLTF
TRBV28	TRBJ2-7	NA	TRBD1	TGTGCCAGCAGTCACTTTAGGACAGGGGGGCAGGAGCAGTACTTC	CASSHFRTGGQEQYF
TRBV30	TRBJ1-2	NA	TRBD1	TGTGCCTGGAGTTCAGGGGGCTATGGCTACACCTTC	CAWSSGGYGYTF
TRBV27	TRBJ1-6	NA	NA	TGTGCCAGCAGTTTCCTAACGAGGGAGAGTAATTCACCCCTCCACTTT	CASSFLTRESNSPLHF
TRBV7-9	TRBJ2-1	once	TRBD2	TGTGCCAGCAGCCGACTAGCGGGGGGCAATGAGCAGTTCTTC	CASSRLAGGNEQFF
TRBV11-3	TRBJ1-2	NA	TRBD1	TGTGCCAGCAGCTTAAATACAGGGGGCGGCTATGGCTACACCTTC	CASSLNTGGGYGYTF
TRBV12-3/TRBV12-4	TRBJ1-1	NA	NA	TGTGCCAGCAGTTTAGTGGGGCTACAGGAAGCTTTCTTT	CASSLVGLQEAFF
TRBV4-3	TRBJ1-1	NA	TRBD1	TGCGCCAGCAGCCAAGGATTACAGCGACAGGGGACTGAAGCTTTCTTT	CASSQGLQRQGTEAFF
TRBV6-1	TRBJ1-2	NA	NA	TGTGCCAGCAGTGAGGCGGGGGTCTACTATGGCTACACCTTC	CASSEAGVYYGYTF
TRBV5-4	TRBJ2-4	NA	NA	TGTGCCAGCAGCTTGGCGGGACTGGGAAACATTCAGTACTTC	CASSLAGLGNIQYF
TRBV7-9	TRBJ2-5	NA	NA	TGTGCCAGCAGCGATCGGGAGACCCAGTACTTC	CASSDRETQYF
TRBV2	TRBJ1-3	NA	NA	TGTGCCAGCAGTGTTTTCCGGGGAAACACCATATATTTT	CASSVFRGNTIYF
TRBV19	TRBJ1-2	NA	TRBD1	TGTGCCAGTACCATTACAATTACTGGACAGGGGGCATATGGCTACACCTTC	CASTITITGQGAYGYTF
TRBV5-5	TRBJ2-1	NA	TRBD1	TGTGCCAGCAGCTTCGACAGGGGGCTGGTTGAGCAGTTCTTC	CASSFDRGLVEQFF
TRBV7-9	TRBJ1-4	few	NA	TGTGCCAGCAGCTTCAGGGGAAAGGAAAAACTGTTTTTT	CASSFRGKEKLFF
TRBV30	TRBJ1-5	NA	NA	TGTGCCTGGAGCCTAAGTTGGTCTAGACAGCCCCAGCATTTT	CAWSLSWSRQPQHF
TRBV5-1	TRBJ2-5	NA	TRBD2	TGTGCCAGCAGCCGGAGGACTAGCGGGATAGAGACCCAGTACTTC	CASSRRTSGIETQYF
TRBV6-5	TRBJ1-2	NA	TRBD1	TGTGCCAGCAGTTATAGGAGGGACAGGGGTTTTGGCTACACCTTC	CASSYRRDRGFGYTF
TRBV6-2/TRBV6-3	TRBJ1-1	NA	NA	TGTGCCAGCAGTTATAGCAGGGTCGCTGAAGCTTTCTTT	CASSYSRVAEAFF
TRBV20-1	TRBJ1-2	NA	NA	TGCAGTGCTAGTCAGGGCAACGGCTACACCTTC	CSASQGNGYTF
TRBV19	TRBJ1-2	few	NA	TGTGCCAGTACCGTCGATAGAAGCCGCTATGGCTACACCTTC	CASTVDRSRYGYTF
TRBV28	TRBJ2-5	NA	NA	TGTGCCAGCAGTAAAGCGCTACTGCGAGAGACCCAGTACTTC	CASSKALLRETQYF
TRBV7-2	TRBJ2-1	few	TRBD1	TGTGCCAGCATCCAGAGCCACAGGGGCTCCTACAATGAGCAGTTCTTC	CASIQSHRGSYNEQFF
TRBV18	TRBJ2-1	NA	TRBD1	TGTGCCAGCTCACCTCTACCGGACAGGGCGGAGTTCTTC	CASSPLPDRAEFF
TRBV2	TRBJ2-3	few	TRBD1	TGTGCCAGCAGTGAGACAGGGGGCAGGACAGATACGCAGTATTTT	CASSETGGRTDTQYF
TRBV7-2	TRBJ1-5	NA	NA	TGTGCCAGCAGAGGACAAAGCAATCAGCCCCAGCATTTT	CASRGQSNQPQHF
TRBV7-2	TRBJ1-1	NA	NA	TGTGCCAGCAGCTTACCCTTAACAGGGAACACTGAAGCTTTCTTT	CASSLPLTGNTEAFF